The sequence of this T cell receptor (beta chain) was determined in a study of OX40 agonist ivuxolimab in advanced cancers. In the study overall: Patients in dose escalation had liver, melanoma, kidney or head and neck cancers. People who had prior anti-PD-1, anti-PD-L1 or anti-CTLA-4 therapy could take part, and about 37% had some.

The data were produced by immunoSEQ multiplex PCR, yet TCRdb's version contains in-frame clones alone and is incomplete. The sample includes approximately 120,000 clones, 92% of them seen just once. V lost 5 bases and J lost 6, with 8 bases in between. The CDR3 length is 12 residues. From germline, CDR1 is KGHSH and CDR2 LQKENI. Source: CD4+ or CD8+ T cells sorted from blood, taken in a trial of the OX40 agonist ivuxolimab. V and J are TRBV18 and TRBJ2-1; D is uncertain. The clonotype originates from an adult with an advanced solid tumor such as melanoma, head and neck, liver or kidney cancer. This chain's CDR3 is CASSGKGNEQFF. The CDR3 nucleotides read TGTGCCAGCTCAGGGAAGGGCAATGAGCAGTTCTTC.